Below, 16 T cell receptor beta chains from the same sample are listed, as sequenced in a study of blood T cells in healthy people across ages. A second PCR of roughly 7 to 11 cycles used a sample-barcoded 5' primer and a J-beta primer mix. TCRdb recomputed calls from the 5' RACE reads with MiXCR, one row per CDR3 protein. The top ten hold over 7% of the sample, which has 1.5 million to 2 million distinct CDR3 sequences, under 30% seen once. The sample taken for sequencing was blood. The receptors come from a woman aged 25 to 45 in good health.

This sequence joins TRBV12-3 or TRBV12-4 and TRBJ1-5; D gene uncertain. Trimming took off 4 bases at V and 5 bases at J, with 12 bases between the two ends. The CDR3 is 14 residues long. CDR3 coding DNA: TGTGCCAGCAGTTGGGAAGGAGGAGATCAGCCCCAGCATTTT. Its translation is CASSWEGGDQPQHF.

This clonotype was seen more than once but under ten times. J is TRBJ2-7 and V is TRBV18; 7 bases align to TRBD1. The germline V gene encodes CDR1 KGHSH and CDR2 LQKENI. The CDR3 consists of 14 residues. J was trimmed by 3 bases and V by 3 bases; bases with no gene match: 5. The chain's CDR3 is CASSPSRDSYEQYF. The CDR3 DNA is TGTGCCAGCTCACCCTCCCGGGACAGCTACGAGCAGTACTTC.

A few counts support this clonotype. The genes are TRBV29-1 and TRBJ1-5; no firm D call. The CDR3 runs to 13 residues. CDR1 SQVTM and CDR2 ANQGSEA come from the germline V gene. CDR3 protein: CNAGDGGFQPQHF. The CDR3 DNA reads as TGCAACGCTGGGGATGGAGGTTTTCAGCCCCAGCATTTT.

This clonotype appeared a few times. The V call is TRBV4-1, the J call TRBJ1-5; no reliable D call. This CDR3 comprises 13 residues. V was shortened by 2 bases and J by 5 bases, with 7 bases between the two germline ends. Germline V gene sequence: CDR1 MGHRA, CDR2 YSYEKL. The CDR3 reads CASSQYSDQPQHF. The DNA of the CDR3 is TGCGCCAGCAGCCAATACAGCGATCAGCCCCAGCATTTT.

The chain joins TRBV3-1 to TRBJ1-1; perhaps TRBD1 as D (6 bases). The CDR3 spans 14 residues. The germline V and J ends were trimmed by 3 bases and 2 bases, with 10 bases remaining between them. CDR1 LGHDT and CDR2 YNNKEL come from the germline V gene (reference sequence). Here the CDR3 reads CASSQTGYNTEAFF. The CDR3 DNA is TGTGCCAGCAGCCAGACAGGCTATAACACTGAAGCTTTCTTT.

As for this clonotype: At one boundary the junction diverges from the germline segment, which might be a read error. V gene TRBV7-6 combines with J gene TRBJ1-1, with 7 bases aligning to TRBD1. The CDR3 covers 14 residues. The germline V gene has CDR1 SGHVS and CDR2 FNYEAQ. CDR3 sequence: CASSRGQANIEAFF. The CDR3 DNA follows: TGTGCCAGCAGCCGAGGACAGGCGAACATTGAAGCTTTCTTT.

This clonotype came up a few times. This CDR3 fails to terminate in the conserved phenylalanine or tryptophan, so it likely reflects a read error. The CDR3 nucleotides read TGTGCCTGGAGTAGGGGTGCGAATGGCTACACCGTC. Translation gives CAWSRGANGYTV. The genes are TRBV30 and TRBJ1-2; D might be TRBD1 (5 bases). This CDR3 has 12 amino acids. The V and J ends lost 2 bases and 6 bases respectively, with 10 bases between them. Germline CDR1 and CDR2: GTSNPN and SVGIG (reference sequence).

This clonotype was counted many times. This chain uses TRBV6-2 or TRBV6-3 with TRBJ1-2; no clear D gene. Germline values: CDR1 MNHEY, CDR2 SVGEGT. This CDR3 is built from 12 residues. With 2 bases removed from V and 4 bases from J, the gap between germline ends came to 5 bases. The CDR3 region is CASSYLSYGYTF. CDR3 DNA sequence: TGTGCCAGCAGTTACCTTAGCTATGGCTACACCTTC.

The chain joins TRBV30 to TRBJ2-5; D may be TRBD1 (5 bases). The J call may be faulty, since TRBJ2-7 better matches the DNA end. CDR3 length equals 12 residues. Germline V lookup: CDR1 GTSNPN, CDR2 SVGIG (reference sequence). CDR3 nucleotide sequence: TGTGCCTGGAGTGTACAGGCACCCGAGCAGTACTTC. Translated: CAWSVQAPEQYF.

The chain couples TRBV5-6 to TRBJ2-7, with TRBD1 matching 8 bases. The J call may be faulty, since TRBJ2-5 better matches the DNA end. Per the germline V gene, CDR1 is SGHDT and CDR2 is YYEEEE. The CDR3 runs 16 residues. CDR3 nucleotide sequence: TGTGCCAGCAGCCCCCTATCTCCAGGGGGCGAAGAGACCCAGTACTTC. Its translation: CASSPLSPGGEETQYF.

In this sample, this clonotype turned up many times. The V gene is TRBV4-1, the J gene TRBJ2-7, with D uncertain. CDR3 length: 14 amino acids. Germline CDR1 reads MGHRA; CDR2 reads YSYEKL. Trimming took 2 bases from V and 0 from J, leaving 8 bases between them. The CDR3 sequence: CASSQQAASYEQYF. The CDR3 nucleotides read TGCGCCAGCAGCCAACAGGCGGCCTCCTACGAGCAGTACTTC.

This clonotype was recorded at least ten times. The rearrangement joins TRBV20-1 to TRBJ1-2; D is uncertain. CDR3 length: 12 residues. V was trimmed by 1 base and J by 6 bases, leaving 9 bases between them. Germline CDR1 reads DFQATT; CDR2 reads SNEGSKA (reference sequence). The CDR3 here is CSARGASDGYTF. The CDR3 DNA reads as TGCAGTGCTAGAGGCGCGAGTGATGGCTACACCTTC.

The gene calls are TRBV20-1 and TRBJ2-3, with no clear D. The CDR3 covers 13 residues. V gave up 2 bases and J gave up 2 bases, with 8 bases separating them. Germline V gene lookup returns CDR1 DFQATT and CDR2 SNEGSKA (reference sequence). The CDR3 region is CSARSRHTDTQYF. CDR3 sequence (DNA): TGCAGTGCTAGATCTAGGCACACAGATACGCAGTATTTT.

This clonotype was observed a few times. The chain joins TRBV18 to TRBJ1-5, with D possibly TRBD1 on 6 matching bases. Trimming pared 3 bases from V and 4 bases from J, leaving 13 bases between. This CDR3 contains 15 residues. In germline, CDR1 is KGHSH, CDR2 LQKENI. In DNA form, the CDR3 reads TGTGCCAGCTCACCGTCGGGGGCGCGGAATCAGCCCCAGCATTTT. Its translation is CASSPSGARNQPQHF.

This clonotype was counted between two and nine times. The chain uses TRBV20-1 and TRBJ2-3; TRBD2 matches 11 bases. V lost 0 bases and J lost 5; bases outside the gene matches: 7. Germline-derived CDR1 and CDR2 are DFQATT and SNEGSKA (reference sequence). The CDR3 is 16 amino acids. CDR3 residues: CSARDLTSGAGDTQYF. In DNA form, the CDR3 reads TGCAGTGCTAGAGATCTGACTAGCGGGGCCGGAGATACGCAGTATTTT.

This clonotype was seen only a few times. The CDR3 bases are TGTGCCAGCAGTGATAGGGCCGCAACTAATGAAAAACTGTTTTTT. Its protein is CASSDRAATNEKLFF. The rearrangement joins TRBV25-1 to TRBJ1-4; D unresolved. V lost 3 bases, J lost 0 bases, and 8 bases lay in between. The germline V gene encodes CDR1 MGHDK and CDR2 SYGVNS. The CDR3 runs 15 residues.